The sequence of this T cell receptor beta chain was determined in a study of human T cells and chemical hapten exposure. Study-level information: Patients were given diphenylcyclopropenone on the scalp weekly across the roughly 25-week study. General study findings and limits: As patch test score rose, PT1 expanded TCR counts tended to rise as well.

CDR1 SEHNR and CDR2 FQNEAQ come from the germline V gene (reference sequence). V shed 3 bases and J shed 2 bases, with 12 bases lying between them. The CDR3 length is 15 residues. Time point described: patch test 3, about 24 weeks after DPC sensitization. The treatment was: therapeutic diphenylcyclopropenone sensitization with weekly scalp DPC. At least ten counts were recorded for this clonotype. Its antigen remains unidentified. TCRdb independently ran MiXCR on the RACE reads; one entry per CDR3 protein. Found here are tens of thousands of distinct CDR3 sequences, approximately 10% of them singletons; the top ten hold roughly 1.5%.

The TCR comes from a woman between 50 and 59 years old with alopecia areata. Some clones in this sample may be carry-over from other donors' samples. The chain is built from TRBV7-9 and TRBJ2-3; tentative D call: TRBD1 (6 bases). Specimen: whole blood, collected in connection with sensitization to the hapten diphenylcyclopropenone (DPC). CDR3 coding DNA: TGTGCCAGCAGCTTGTCACAGGGATACACAGATACGCAGTATTTT. Translating it yields CASSLSQGYTDTQYF. Looking up the rest from reference TRBV7-9 and TRBJ2-3 gives the full variable domain: DTGVSQNPRHKITKRGQNVTFRCDPISEHNRLYWYRQTLGQGPEFLTYFQNEAQLEKSRLLSDRFSAERPKGSFSTLEIQRTEQGDSAMYLCASSLSQGYTDTQYFGPGTRLTVL.